Below are 17 T cell receptor beta chains sequenced from a single sample in a study of vaccination effects on CD4 cells after COVID-19. No cognate antigen is known for these TCRs. The data were produced by immunoSEQ multiplex PCR, yet TCRdb's version contains in-frame clones alone and is incomplete. The sample carries almost 15,000 clones, 76% recorded once. After expansion with viral peptide pools in the ViraFEST assay, antigen-specific CD4+ T cells were sequenced. Having been cultured for roughly 9 days, the cells underwent CD4+ T cell isolation. A PCR test confirmed that the person had SARS-CoV-2 infection between March and December 2020. Either the mRNA-1273 or the BNT162b2 vaccine was given to participants as two doses. Sequenced material: CD4+ T cells from PBMCs cultured with HCoV-NL63 spike peptides, taken after COVID-19 vaccination. The receptors here all came from a human donor who had a prior SARS-CoV-2 infection.

The chain links TRBV9 to TRBJ2-1; 10 bases are a match to TRBD2. The CDR3 spans 15 residues. The junction had 3 bases not matched to a gene; V was cut back by 3 bases and J by 3 bases. CDR1 is SGDLS, CDR2 YYNGEE, per germline. The CDR3 region is CASSASGGDYNEQFF. The CDR3 nucleotides read TGTGCCAGCAGCGCAAGCGGGGGGGACTACAATGAGCAGTTCTTC.

V and J are TRBV24-1 and TRBJ2-6, with 8 bases aligning to TRBD1. V shed 12 bases, J shed 2 bases, and the junction held 17 bases outside the gene matches. The CDR3 loop spans 18 amino acids. Per the germline V gene, CDR1 is KGHDR and CDR2 is SFDVKD. This chain's CDR3 is CASGSGGTGQTGANVLTF. DNA for the CDR3: TGTGCCTCGGGAAGTGGGGGGACAGGACAAACTGGGGCCAACGTCCTGACTTTC.

This sequence joins TRBV2 and TRBJ1-2, with 8 nucleotides matching TRBD1. The ends lost 5 bases at V and 4 bases at J; junction bases unmatched: 6. CDR1 is SNHLY, CDR2 FYNNEI, per germline. The CDR3 sequence is 14 residues long. CDR3 sequence reads: CASSPGQATYGYTF. The CDR3, as DNA: TGTGCCAGCAGTCCGGGACAGGCTACCTATGGCTACACCTTC.

The rearrangement joins TRBV5-1 to TRBJ2-1; TRBD2 matches at 11 bases. Germline V gives CDR1 SGHRS, CDR2 YFSETQ. V lost 7 bases to trimming and J lost 4 bases; unmatched junction nucleotides: 7. This CDR3 contains 15 residues. CDR3 residues: CASSIGTSGYNEQFF. The DNA of the CDR3 is TGCGCCAGCTCAATCGGGACTAGCGGTTACAATGAGCAGTTCTTC.

This chain uses TRBV12-3 or TRBV12-4 with TRBJ2-7; no clear D gene. V was shortened by 3 bases and J by 3 bases, with 9 bases between the two germline ends. CDR3 length equals 13 residues. In DNA form, the CDR3 reads TGTGCCAGCAGTTTCGGTCCGATCTACGAGCAGTACTTC. Protein sequence: CASSFGPIYEQYF.

The gene calls are TRBV5-1 and TRBJ1-4; 7 bases align to TRBD1. Trimming cost V 1 base and J 6 bases; bases outside gene matches: 12. Germline loops: CDR1 SGHRS, CDR2 YFSETQ. This CDR3 has 17 amino acids. The CDR3 reads CASSLWAGGSSDEKLFF. The CDR3 DNA follows: TGCGCCAGCAGCTTGTGGGCAGGGGGGTCTTCGGATGAAAAACTGTTTTTT.

The chain has TRBV7-3 and TRBJ2-3, with TRBD2 matching over 13 bases. The CDR3 totals 14 residues. The germline V gene encodes CDR1 SGHTA and CDR2 FQGTGA. V shed 3 bases and J 12 bases; nucleotides not matched to a gene: 6. The CDR3 DNA reads TGTGCCAGCAGCTTCGTCCCGGGACTAGCGGGACAGTATTTT. It specifies CASSFVPGLAGQYF. The whole variable domain, filled in from reference TRBV7-3 and TRBJ2-3, reads GAGVSQTPSNKVTEKGKYVELRCDPISGHTALYWYRQSLGQGPEFLIYFQGTGAADDSGLPNDRFFAVRPEGSVSTLKIQRTERGDSAVYLCASSFVPGLAGQYFGPGTRLTVL.

This clone was recorded once. V is TRBV24-1 and J is TRBJ2-6; possible D gene TRBD2, 5 bases. The germline V and J ends were trimmed by 11 bases and 4 bases, with 11 bases remaining between them. CDR1 and CDR2 from the germline V gene are KGHDR and SFDVKD. The length of the CDR3 is 13 residues. Here the CDR3 DNA reads TGTGCCAGGGAGACGCCCGGGGCCAACGTCCTGACTTTC. It specifies CARETPGANVLTF.

The gene calls are TRBV10-3 and TRBJ2-7; TRBD2 agrees at 8 bases. Germline CDR1 is ENHRY and CDR2 is SYGVKD. V was clipped by 8 bases and J by 6 bases; unmatched bases: 6. This CDR3 region has 12 residues. The CDR3 DNA follows: TGTGCCATCGGACCGGGAGGGCTCGAGCAGTACTTC. The encoded protein is CAIGPGGLEQYF.

V gene TRBV5-1 combines with J gene TRBJ2-1; D may be TRBD2 (6 bases). The CDR3 loop spans 16 amino acids. The V gene lost 3 bases and the J gene lost 5 bases, with 18 bases spanning the gap. The germline V gene has CDR1 SGHRS and CDR2 YFSETQ. The CDR3 bases are TGCGCCAGCAGCTCCGGGACTTTCGTGGGGAACAATGAGCAGTTCTTC. It codes for CASSSGTFVGNNEQFF.

This chain connects TRBV28 to TRBJ1-2; TRBD1 is a possible D gene (6 bases). Germline lookup yields CDR1 MDHEN and CDR2 SYDVKM. Between the trimmed V and J ends, which lost 5 bases and 7 bases, there was a span of 17 bases. This CDR3 region has 14 residues. Here the CDR3 reads CASSAPSGVSGYTF. Here the CDR3 DNA reads TGTGCCAGCAGTGCCCCCTCAGGGGTGAGTGGCTACACCTTC.

In this sample, this clone turned up once. This sequence joins TRBV11-2 and TRBJ2-3; D call uncertain. V was shortened by 5 bases and J by 6 bases, with 21 bases between the two germline ends. CDR3 length equals 16 residues. In germline, CDR1 is SGHAT, CDR2 FQNNGV. The CDR3 DNA sequence: TGTGCCAGCAGCCTAAGGGCAGGTGCTGATCTTGATACGCAGTATTTT. Residues: CASSLRAGADLDTQYF.

This clone showed up just a few times. V is TRBV5-5 and J is TRBJ1-2; the D is unclear. Trimming removed 0 bases at V and 0 bases at J, with 9 bases between. There are 15 residues in the CDR3. The germline V gene encodes CDR1 SGHKS and CDR2 YYEKEE (reference sequence). Written as DNA, the CDR3 is TGTGCCAGCAGCTTGGTGGGCGGATCTAACTATGGCTACACCTTC. This sequence encodes CASSLVGGSNYGYTF.

The chain combines TRBV5-1 with TRBJ1-5, with 11 bases that match TRBD1. V gave up 4 bases and J gave up 6 bases; unmatched junction bases: 6. The CDR3 loop spans 15 amino acids. CDR1 and CDR2 (germline): SGHRS, YFSETQ. The CDR3: CASSLGGTGGQPQHF. For the CDR3, the DNA is TGCGCCAGCAGCCTGGGTGGGACAGGGGGTCAGCCCCAGCATTTT.

V gene TRBV3-1 (or the pseudogene TRBV3-2) combines with J gene TRBJ2-7, with 8 bases identical to TRBD2. The germline V gene has CDR1 LGHDT and CDR2 YNNKEL (reference sequence). V shed 7 bases and J 10 bases; nucleotides not matched to a gene: 12. The CDR3 totals 13 residues. CDR3 region: CASTPGGGFFQYF. The CDR3 coding sequence is TGTGCCAGCACCCCCGGGGGGGGTTTTTTTCAGTACTTC.

The J gene is TRBJ2-1, the V gene TRBV2; the match to TRBD2 covers 11 bases. Unmatched junction bases numbered 6, after V lost 6 bases and J lost 8 bases. CDR1 and CDR2 from the germline V gene are SNHLY and FYNNEI. The CDR3 loop spans 14 amino acids. This CDR3 reads CASRGGLAVDEQFF. DNA for the CDR3: TGTGCCAGCAGGGGGGGACTAGCGGTAGATGAGCAGTTCTTC.

This clone occurred a few times. The chain is built from TRBV27 and TRBJ2-1, with TRBD2 matching over 11 bases. The J segment lost 5 bases and the V segment lost 3 bases, leaving 3 bases of the junction unmatched. The CDR3 runs 15 residues. Per germline, CDR1 MNHEY and CDR2 SMNVEV (reference sequence). CDR3 in amino acids: CASSFPGLADNEQFF. The CDR3 DNA reads TGTGCCAGCAGTTTCCCGGGACTAGCGGACAATGAGCAGTTCTTC.